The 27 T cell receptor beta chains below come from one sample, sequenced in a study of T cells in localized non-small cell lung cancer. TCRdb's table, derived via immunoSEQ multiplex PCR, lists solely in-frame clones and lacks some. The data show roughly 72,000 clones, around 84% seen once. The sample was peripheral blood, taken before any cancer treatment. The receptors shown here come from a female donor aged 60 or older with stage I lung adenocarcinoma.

CDR3 in DNA: TGCGCCACCCTGGACTCCCATACGCAGTATTTT. Translating gives CATLDSHTQYF. V usage is TRBV10-1 and J usage is TRBJ2-3, with D possibly being TRBD2 (5 bases). The CDR3 is made up of 11 amino acids. Germline assignment: CDR1 WNHNN and CDR2 SYGVQD (reference sequence). V was pared by 10 bases and J by 7 bases, with 12 bases between.

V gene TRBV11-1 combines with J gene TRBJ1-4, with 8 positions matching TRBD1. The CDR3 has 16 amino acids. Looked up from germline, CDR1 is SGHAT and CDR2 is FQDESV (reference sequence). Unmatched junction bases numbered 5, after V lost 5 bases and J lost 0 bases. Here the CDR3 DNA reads TGTGCCAGCAGCCAGGGGGCGTCGGCAACTAATGAAAAACTGTTTTTT. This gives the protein CASSQGASATNEKLFF.

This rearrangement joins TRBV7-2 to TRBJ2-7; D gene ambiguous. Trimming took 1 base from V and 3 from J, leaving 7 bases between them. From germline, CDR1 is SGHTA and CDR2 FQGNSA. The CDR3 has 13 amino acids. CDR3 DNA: TGTGCCAGCAGCTTAGTTAAGAACTACGAGCAGTACTTC. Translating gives CASSLVKNYEQYF.

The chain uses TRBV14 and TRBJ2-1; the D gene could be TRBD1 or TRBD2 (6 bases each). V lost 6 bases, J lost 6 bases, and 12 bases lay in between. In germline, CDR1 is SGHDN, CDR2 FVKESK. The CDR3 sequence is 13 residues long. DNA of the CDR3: TGTGCCAGCAGGGCACCGGGGGCCAATGAGCAGTTCTTC. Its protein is CASRAPGANEQFF. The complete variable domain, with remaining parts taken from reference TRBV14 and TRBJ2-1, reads EAGVTQFPSHSVIEKGQTVTLRCDPISGHDNLYWYRRVMGKEIKFLLHFVKESKQDESGMPNNRFLAERTGGTYSTLKVQPAELEDSGVYFCASRAPGANEQFFGPGTRLTVL.

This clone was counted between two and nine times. The CDR3 reads CASSERAQGGYTF. The CDR3 coding sequence is TGTGCCAGCAGTGAACGGGCACAGGGTGGCTACACCTTC. The chain joins TRBV25-1 to TRBJ1-2, with TRBD1 as a possible D gene (6 bases). With 2 bases removed from V and 7 bases from J, the gap between germline ends came to 11 bases. This CDR3 contains 13 residues. Germline CDR1 MGHDK, CDR2 SYGVNS.

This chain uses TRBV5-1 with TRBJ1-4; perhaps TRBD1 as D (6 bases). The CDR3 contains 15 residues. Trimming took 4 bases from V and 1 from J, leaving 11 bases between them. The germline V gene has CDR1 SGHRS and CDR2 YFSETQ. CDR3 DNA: TGCGCCAGCAGCCAGCAGGGGCGAACTAATGAAAAACTGTTTTTT. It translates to CASSQQGRTNEKLFF.

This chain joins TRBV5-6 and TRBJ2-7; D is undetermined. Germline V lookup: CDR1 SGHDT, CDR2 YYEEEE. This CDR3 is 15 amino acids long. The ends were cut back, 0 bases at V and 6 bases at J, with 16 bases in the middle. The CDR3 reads CASSLGGIQVSEQYF. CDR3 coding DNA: TGTGCCAGCAGCTTGGGCGGAATCCAAGTCAGCGAGCAGTACTTC.

CDR3 DNA: TGTGCCAGCTCCTCGACAGGGGGATTTGGCTACACCTTC. Translated, it gives CASSSTGGFGYTF. The V gene is TRBV25-1, the J gene TRBJ1-2, with 9 bases identical to TRBD1. The CDR3 contains 13 residues. Germline V CDR1 and CDR2: MGHDK, SYGVNS. The junction had 8 bases not matched to a gene; V was cut back by 8 bases and J by 7 bases.

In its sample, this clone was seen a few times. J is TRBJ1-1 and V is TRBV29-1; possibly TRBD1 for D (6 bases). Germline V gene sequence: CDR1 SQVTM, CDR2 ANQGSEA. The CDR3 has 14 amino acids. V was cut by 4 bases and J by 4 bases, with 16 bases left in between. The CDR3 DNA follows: TGCAGCGTTGGGAACACAGGGAGGCCCACTGAAGCTTTCTTT. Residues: CSVGNTGRPTEAFF.

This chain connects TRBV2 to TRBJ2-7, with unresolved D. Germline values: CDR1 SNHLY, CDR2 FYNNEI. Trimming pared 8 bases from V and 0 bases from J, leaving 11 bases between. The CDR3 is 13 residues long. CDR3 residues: CASGDVFSYEQYF. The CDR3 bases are TGTGCCAGCGGGGATGTTTTCTCCTACGAGCAGTACTTC. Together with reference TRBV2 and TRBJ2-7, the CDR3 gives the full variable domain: EPEVTQTPSHQVTQMGQEVILRCVPISNHLYFYWYRQILGQKVEFLVSFYNNEISEKSEIFDDQFSVERPDGSNFTLKIRSTKLEDSAMYFCASGDVFSYEQYFGPGTRLTVT.

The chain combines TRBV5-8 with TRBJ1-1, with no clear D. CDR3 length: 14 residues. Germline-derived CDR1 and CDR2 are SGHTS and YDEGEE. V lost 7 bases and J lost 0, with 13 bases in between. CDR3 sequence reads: CASASKVLNTEAFF. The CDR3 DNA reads TGTGCCAGCGCGAGTAAGGTCCTGAACACTGAAGCTTTCTTT.

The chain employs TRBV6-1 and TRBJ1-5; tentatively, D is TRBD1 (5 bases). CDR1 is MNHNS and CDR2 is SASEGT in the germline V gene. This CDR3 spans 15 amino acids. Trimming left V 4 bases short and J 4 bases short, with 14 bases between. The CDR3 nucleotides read TGTGCCAGCAGTGGTGGGCGGGGACGAAATCAGCCCCAGCATTTT. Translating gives CASSGGRGRNQPQHF.

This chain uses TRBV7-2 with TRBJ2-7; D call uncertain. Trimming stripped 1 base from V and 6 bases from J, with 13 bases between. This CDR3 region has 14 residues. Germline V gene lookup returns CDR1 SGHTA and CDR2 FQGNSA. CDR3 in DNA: TGTGCCAGCAGCTTAGATGGGCAGTCCCGCGAGCAGTACTTC. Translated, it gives CASSLDGQSREQYF.

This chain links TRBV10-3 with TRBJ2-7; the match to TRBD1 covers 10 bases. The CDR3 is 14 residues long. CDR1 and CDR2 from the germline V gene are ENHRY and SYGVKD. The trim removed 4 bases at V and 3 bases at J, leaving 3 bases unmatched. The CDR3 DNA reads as TGTGCCATCAGTGGGACAGGGGGAAGCTACGAGCAGTACTTC. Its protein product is CAISGTGGSYEQYF.

This chain's CDR3 is CAWRERPGASNEKLFF. CDR3 sequence (DNA): TGTGCCTGGAGGGAGAGGCCGGGAGCGTCAAATGAAAAACTGTTTTTT. The V gene is TRBV30, the J gene TRBJ1-4; D unclear. V shed 3 bases and J shed 5 bases, with 19 bases lying between them. Per germline, CDR1 GTSNPN and CDR2 SVGIG (reference sequence). The CDR3 is 16 amino acids.

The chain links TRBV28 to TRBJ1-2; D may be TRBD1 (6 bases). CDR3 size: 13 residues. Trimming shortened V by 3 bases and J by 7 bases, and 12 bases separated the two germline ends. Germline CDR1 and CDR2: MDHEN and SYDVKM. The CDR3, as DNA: TGTGCCAGCAGTTTCCTCCAGGGGCGTGGCTACACCTTC. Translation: CASSFLQGRGYTF.

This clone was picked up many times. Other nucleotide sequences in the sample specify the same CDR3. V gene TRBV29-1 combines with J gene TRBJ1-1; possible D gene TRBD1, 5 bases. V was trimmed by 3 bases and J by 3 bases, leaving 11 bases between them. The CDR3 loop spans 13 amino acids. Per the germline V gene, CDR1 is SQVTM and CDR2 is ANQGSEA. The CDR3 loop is CSVEGRVHTEAFF. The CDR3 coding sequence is TGCAGCGTTGAGGGCAGGGTGCACACTGAAGCTTTCTTT. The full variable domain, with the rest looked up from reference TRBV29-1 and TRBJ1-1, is SAVISQKPSRDICQRGTSLTIQCQVDSQVTMMFWYRQQPGQSLTLIATANQGSEATYESGFVIDKFPISRPNLTFSTLTVSNMSPEDSSIYLCSVEGRVHTEAFFGQGTRLTVV.

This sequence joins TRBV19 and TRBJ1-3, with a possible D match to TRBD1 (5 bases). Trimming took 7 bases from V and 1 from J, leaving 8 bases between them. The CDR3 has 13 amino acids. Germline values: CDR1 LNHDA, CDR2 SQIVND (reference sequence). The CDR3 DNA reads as TGTGCCAGTACGGGGGGGTCTGGAAACACCATATATTTT. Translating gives CASTGGSGNTIYF.

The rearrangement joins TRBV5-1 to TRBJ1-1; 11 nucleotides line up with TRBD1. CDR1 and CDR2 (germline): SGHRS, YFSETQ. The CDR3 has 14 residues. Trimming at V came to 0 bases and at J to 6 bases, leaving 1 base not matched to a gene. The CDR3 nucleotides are TGCGCCAGCAGCTTGGGGACAGGGGGCGCTGAAGCTTTCTTT. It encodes CASSLGTGGAEAFF.

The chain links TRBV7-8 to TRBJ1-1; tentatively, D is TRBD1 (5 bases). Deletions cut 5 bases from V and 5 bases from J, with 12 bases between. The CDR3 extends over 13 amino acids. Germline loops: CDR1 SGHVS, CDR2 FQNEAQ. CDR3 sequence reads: CASSQRGRTEAFF. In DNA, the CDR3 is TGTGCCAGCAGCCAGCGGGGGAGGACTGAAGCTTTCTTT.

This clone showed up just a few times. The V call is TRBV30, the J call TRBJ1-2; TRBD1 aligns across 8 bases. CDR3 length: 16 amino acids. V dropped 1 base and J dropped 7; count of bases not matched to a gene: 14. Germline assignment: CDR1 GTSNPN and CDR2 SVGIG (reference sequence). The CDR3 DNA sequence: TGTGCCTGGAGTGCTCTCCAACCCGGACAGGGCGTTGGCTACACCTTC. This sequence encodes CAWSALQPGQGVGYTF. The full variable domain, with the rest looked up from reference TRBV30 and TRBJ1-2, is SQTIHQWPATLVQPVGSPLSLECTVEGTSNPNLYWYRQAAGRGLQLLFYSVGIGQISSEVPQNLSASRPQDRQFILSSKKLLLSDSGFYLCAWSALQPGQGVGYTFGSGTRLTVV.

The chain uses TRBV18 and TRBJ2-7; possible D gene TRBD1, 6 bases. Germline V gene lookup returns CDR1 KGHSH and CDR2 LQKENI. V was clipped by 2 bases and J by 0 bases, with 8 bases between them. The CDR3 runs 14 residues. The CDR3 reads CASSPKTGSYEQYF. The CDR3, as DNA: TGTGCCAGCTCACCAAAGACAGGCTCCTACGAGCAGTACTTC. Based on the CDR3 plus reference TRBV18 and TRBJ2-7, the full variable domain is NAGVMQNPRHLVRRRGQEARLRCSPMKGHSHVYWYRQLPEEGLKFMVYLQKENIIDESGMPKERFSAEFPKEGPSILRIQQVVRGDSAAYFCASSPKTGSYEQYFGPGTRLTVT.

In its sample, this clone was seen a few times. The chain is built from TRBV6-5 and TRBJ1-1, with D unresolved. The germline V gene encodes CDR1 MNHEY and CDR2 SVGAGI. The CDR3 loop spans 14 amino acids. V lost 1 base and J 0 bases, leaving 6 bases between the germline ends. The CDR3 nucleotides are TGTGCCAGCAGTTACTTTACAATGAACACTGAAGCTTTCTTT. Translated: CASSYFTMNTEAFF.

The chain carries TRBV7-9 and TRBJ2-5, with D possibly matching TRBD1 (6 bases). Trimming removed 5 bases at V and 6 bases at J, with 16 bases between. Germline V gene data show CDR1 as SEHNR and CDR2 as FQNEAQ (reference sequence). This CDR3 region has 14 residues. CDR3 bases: TGTGCCAGCAGCCATGCCGCCAGGGACAAGACCCAGTACTTC. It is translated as CASSHAARDKTQYF.

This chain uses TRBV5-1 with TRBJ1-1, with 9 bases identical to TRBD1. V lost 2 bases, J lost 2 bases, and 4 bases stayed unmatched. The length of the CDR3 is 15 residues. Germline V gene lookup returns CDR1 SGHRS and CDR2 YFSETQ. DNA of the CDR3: TGCGCCAGCAGCTTACAGACAGGGGGAAACACTGAAGCTTTCTTT. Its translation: CASSLQTGGNTEAFF.

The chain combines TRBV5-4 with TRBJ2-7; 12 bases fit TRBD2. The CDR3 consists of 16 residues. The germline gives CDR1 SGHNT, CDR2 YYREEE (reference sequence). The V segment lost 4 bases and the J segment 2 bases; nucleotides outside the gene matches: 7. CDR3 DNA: TGTGCCAGCAGCCCAGGGACTAGCGGGCCAGCCTACGAGCAGTACTTC. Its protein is CASSPGTSGPAYEQYF.

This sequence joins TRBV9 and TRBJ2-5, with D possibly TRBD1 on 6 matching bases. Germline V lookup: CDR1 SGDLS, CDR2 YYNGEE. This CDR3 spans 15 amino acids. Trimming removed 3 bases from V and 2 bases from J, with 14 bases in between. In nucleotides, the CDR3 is TGTGCCAGCAGCGAAGGGGCCGGGACACAAGAGACCCAGTACTTC. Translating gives CASSEGAGTQETQYF.